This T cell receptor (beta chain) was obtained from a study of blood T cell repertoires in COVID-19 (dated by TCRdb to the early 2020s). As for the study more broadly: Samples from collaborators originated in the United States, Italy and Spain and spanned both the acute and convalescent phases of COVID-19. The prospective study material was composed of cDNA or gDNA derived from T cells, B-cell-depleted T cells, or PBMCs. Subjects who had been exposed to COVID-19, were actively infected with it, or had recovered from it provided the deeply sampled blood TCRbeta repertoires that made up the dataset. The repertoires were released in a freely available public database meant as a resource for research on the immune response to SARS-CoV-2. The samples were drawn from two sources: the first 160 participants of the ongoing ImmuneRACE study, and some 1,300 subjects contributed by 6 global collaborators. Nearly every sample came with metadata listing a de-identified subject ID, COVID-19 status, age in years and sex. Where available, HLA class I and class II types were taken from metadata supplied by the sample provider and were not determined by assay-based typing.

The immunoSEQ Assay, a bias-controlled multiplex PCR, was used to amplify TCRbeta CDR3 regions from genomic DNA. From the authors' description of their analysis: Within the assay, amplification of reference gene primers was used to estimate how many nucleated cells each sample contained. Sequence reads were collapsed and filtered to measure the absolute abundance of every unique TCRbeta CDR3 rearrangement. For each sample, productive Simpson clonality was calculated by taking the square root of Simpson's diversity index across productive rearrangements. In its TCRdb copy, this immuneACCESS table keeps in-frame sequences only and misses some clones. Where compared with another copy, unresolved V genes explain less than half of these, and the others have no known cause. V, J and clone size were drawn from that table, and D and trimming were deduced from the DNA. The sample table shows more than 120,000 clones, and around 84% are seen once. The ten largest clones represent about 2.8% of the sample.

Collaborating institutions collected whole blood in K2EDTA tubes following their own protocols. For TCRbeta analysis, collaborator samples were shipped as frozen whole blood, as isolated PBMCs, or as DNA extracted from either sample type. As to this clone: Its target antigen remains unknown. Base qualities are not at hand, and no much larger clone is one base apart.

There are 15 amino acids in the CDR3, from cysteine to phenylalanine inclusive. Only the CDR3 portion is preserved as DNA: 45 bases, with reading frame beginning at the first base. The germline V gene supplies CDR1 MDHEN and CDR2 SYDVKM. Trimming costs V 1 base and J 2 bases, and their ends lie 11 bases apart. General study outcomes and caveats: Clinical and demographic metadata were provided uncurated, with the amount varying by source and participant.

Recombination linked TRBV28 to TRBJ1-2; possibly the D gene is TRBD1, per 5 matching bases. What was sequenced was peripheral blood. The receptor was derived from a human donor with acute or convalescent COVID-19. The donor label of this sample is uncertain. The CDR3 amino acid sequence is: CASSLSGGSNYGYTF. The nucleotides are TGTGCCAGCAGTTTATCGGGGGGGTCAAACTATGGCTACACCTTC.